Listed here are 27 T cell receptor beta chains from one sample, sequenced in a study of naive and memory T cell subsets. Amplification of ligated cDNA took four PCR rounds with SP2 and nested alpha and beta constant primers. TCRdb ran MiXCR on the 5' RACE reads and lists one entry per CDR3 protein. Among about 62,000 distinct CDR3 sequences listed, more than 6.5% were seen once. TCR cDNA received a 3' ligated oligonucleotide that carried a UMI. These TCRs come from a female donor in good health.

Ten or more counts support this clonotype. The gene calls are TRBV28 and TRBJ1-5; a possible D gene is TRBD1 (6 bases). Germline loops: CDR1 MDHEN, CDR2 SYDVKM. Trimming left V 6 bases short and J 6 bases short, with 9 bases between. The CDR3 length is 12 residues. CDR3 DNA sequence: TGTGCCAGCAGGCAGGGGACTCAGCCCCAGCATTTT. Encoded protein: CASRQGTQPQHF. Full variable domain (missing parts from reference TRBV28 and TRBJ1-5): DVKVTQSSRYLVKRTGEKVFLECVQDMDHENMFWYRQDPGLGLRLIYFSYDVKMKEKGDIPEGYSVSREKKERFSLILESASTNQTSMYLCASRQGTQPQHFGDGTRLSIL.

The gene calls are TRBV5-4 and TRBJ2-3, with a possible D match to TRBD1 (5 bases). V was pared by 6 bases and J by 1 base, with 9 bases between. The CDR3 loop spans 13 amino acids. CDR1 is SGHNT and CDR2 is YYREEE in the germline V gene (reference sequence). CDR3 DNA sequence: TGTGCCAGCACACAACAGGGCACAGATACGCAGTATTTT. Translated, it gives CASTQQGTDTQYF.

This clonotype was found many times. J is TRBJ2-4 and V is TRBV28; TRBD2 is a possible D gene (6 bases). The V and J ends lost 6 bases and 4 bases respectively, with 19 bases between them. The germline V gene encodes CDR1 MDHEN and CDR2 SYDVKM. The CDR3 extends over 16 amino acids. The CDR3 nucleotides are TGTGCCAGCAGCCTACCTCTAGCGTTTGGGAAAAACATTCAGTACTTC. Translated, it gives CASSLPLAFGKNIQYF.

The chain is built from TRBV28 and TRBJ2-7; D remains unclear. The V end was cut by 4 bases, the J end by 7 bases, with 8 bases between. The CDR3 sequence is 11 residues long. CDR1 and CDR2 from the germline V gene are MDHEN and SYDVKM. The CDR3 nucleotides are TGTGCCAGCAGTTCCCCCCGAGAGCAGTACTTC. Its protein is CASSSPREQYF.

The gene calls are TRBV19 and TRBJ2-7; TRBD1 or TRBD2 may be the D gene (5 bases each). Trimming pared 4 bases from V and 2 bases from J, leaving 12 bases between. The V gene's germline CDR1 is LNHDA and CDR2 SQIVND (reference sequence). The CDR3 has 14 amino acids. CDR3 DNA: TGTGCCAGTAGTACCACCGGGGCCCCCTACGAGCAGTACTTC. Amino acids: CASSTTGAPYEQYF. The complete variable domain, with remaining parts taken from reference TRBV19 and TRBJ2-7, reads DGGITQSPKYLFRKEGQNVTLSCEQNLNHDAMYWYRQDPGQGLRLIYYSQIVNDFQKGDIAEGYSVSREKKESFPLTVTSAQKNPTAFYLCASSTTGAPYEQYFGPGTRLTVT.

This clonotype turned up a few times. This sequence joins TRBV6-5 and TRBJ2-7; 13 positions agree with TRBD2. Unmatched junction bases numbered 2, after V lost 4 bases and J lost 2 bases. The CDR3 is 15 residues long. Germline CDR1 and CDR2: MNHEY and SVGAGI. CDR3 in amino acids: CASSSGLAGAYEQYF. In DNA, the CDR3 is TGTGCCAGCAGTTCCGGACTAGCGGGGGCCTACGAGCAGTACTTC.

The chain couples TRBV27 to TRBJ1-1; the D gene is possibly TRBD1 (5 bases). V lost 10 bases to trimming and J lost 2 bases, with 20 bases between them. In germline, CDR1 is MNHEY, CDR2 SMNVEV (reference sequence). This CDR3 comprises 15 residues. The CDR3: CATVDPGPKNTEAFF. The CDR3, as DNA: TGTGCCACCGTCGACCCGGGACCAAAAAACACTGAAGCTTTCTTT.

This clonotype occurred a few times. V usage is TRBV18 and J usage is TRBJ2-4; D is uncertain. Germline CDR1 and CDR2: KGHSH and LQKENI. The CDR3 extends over 18 amino acids. The V gene lost 0 bases and the J gene lost 0 bases, with 15 bases spanning the gap. CDR3 region: CASSPPIAGPLAKNIQYF. The DNA of the CDR3 is TGTGCCAGCTCACCACCTATCGCAGGACCCCTAGCCAAAAACATTCAGTACTTC.

This clonotype showed up just a few times. The chain recombines TRBV5-1 with TRBJ2-2; the match to TRBD1 covers 8 bases. Germline CDR1 and CDR2: SGHRS and YFSETQ. This CDR3 is 14 amino acids long. V lost 6 bases and J lost 3; bases outside the gene matches: 4. The CDR3 nucleotides read TGCGCCAGCAATCCGGGACAGGACACCGGGGAGCTGTTTTTT. The encoded protein is CASNPGQDTGELFF.

V usage is TRBV5-5 and J usage is TRBJ2-1; D tentatively reads TRBD1 or TRBD2 (5 bases each). The V end lost 0 bases, the J end lost 5 bases, and 21 bases lay between the germline ends. The length of the CDR3 is 18 residues. The germline V gene encodes CDR1 SGHKS and CDR2 YYEKEE (reference sequence). The CDR3 region has the DNA TGTGCCAGCAGCTTGGGGAATGTCTTCACCCCGGGGCACAATGAGCAGTTCTTC. Its translation is CASSLGNVFTPGHNEQFF. Filled out from reference TRBV5-5 and TRBJ2-1, the complete variable domain reads DAGVTQSPTHLIKTRGQQVTLRCSPISGHKSVSWYQQVLGQGPQFIFQYYEKEERGRGNFPDRFSARQFPNYSSELNVNALLLGDSALYLCASSLGNVFTPGHNEQFFGPGTRLTVL.

The chain links TRBV9 to TRBJ2-1, with a weak D call TRBD1 (6 bases). The germline V gene has CDR1 SGDLS and CDR2 YYNGEE. With 2 bases removed from V and 8 bases from J, the gap between germline ends came to 11 bases. CDR3 length: 13 residues. The DNA of the CDR3 is TGTGCCAGCAGCGTTGGGGGCAGGGATGAGCAGTTCTTC. Its translation is CASSVGGRDEQFF.

The sample holds many counts of this clonotype. The genes are TRBV5-1 and TRBJ1-1, with D uncertain. The germline gives CDR1 SGHRS, CDR2 YFSETQ. The V end was cut by 0 bases, the J end by 4 bases, with 7 bases between. The CDR3 covers 13 residues. CDR3 in amino acids: CASSLDLSTEAFF. The CDR3 region has the DNA TGCGCCAGCAGCTTGGACTTGAGCACTGAAGCTTTCTTT.

The V call is TRBV7-9, the J call TRBJ2-5; D gene ambiguous. The germline CDR1 and CDR2 sequences are SEHNR and FQNEAQ (reference sequence). Trimming took off 0 bases at V and 4 bases at J, with 9 bases between the two ends. This CDR3 has 14 residues. CDR3: CASSLARGVETQYF. The CDR3 DNA follows: TGTGCCAGCAGCTTAGCGCGAGGAGTAGAGACCCAGTACTTC.

V is TRBV27 and J is TRBJ2-5; 9 nucleotides line up with TRBD1. CDR3 length: 14 amino acids. The germline V gene has CDR1 MNHEY and CDR2 SMNVEV (reference sequence). The V gene end was trimmed by 4 bases and the J gene end by 5 bases; junction bases not matched to a gene: 5. The CDR3 nucleotides are TGTGCCAGCAGTTCGTGGGACAGGGAGGAGACCCAGTACTTC. Its translation: CASSSWDREETQYF.

The chain uses TRBV27 and TRBJ2-1; D is undetermined. CDR1 MNHEY and CDR2 SMNVEV come from the germline V gene (reference sequence). V lost 3 bases and J 8 bases, leaving 11 bases between the germline ends. CDR3 length equals 13 residues. CDR3 in amino acids: CASSFVAGDEQFF. The CDR3 DNA sequence: TGTGCCAGCAGTTTCGTGGCTGGCGATGAGCAGTTCTTC.

The table lists this clonotype with a few counts. The rearrangement links TRBV2 to TRBJ2-7, with D hard to call. The ends were cut back, 6 bases at V and 2 bases at J, with 14 bases in the middle. The V gene's germline CDR1 is SNHLY and CDR2 FYNNEI. This CDR3 is 14 amino acids long. CDR3 sequence: CASSRTVGPYEQYF. The CDR3 nucleotides read TGTGCCAGCAGCCGGACGGTGGGCCCCTACGAGCAGTACTTC.

The CDR3 sequence is CASSLARGKQETQYF. The CDR3 DNA follows: TGTGCCAGCAGCTTAGCTCGGGGCAAGCAAGAGACCCAGTACTTC. This chain joins TRBV7-2 and TRBJ2-5; D might be TRBD1 or TRBD2, each matching 5 bases. Trimming took 0 bases from V and 2 from J, leaving 10 bases between them. Germline V gene sequence: CDR1 SGHTA, CDR2 FQGNSA. The CDR3 sequence is 15 residues long.

The V gene is TRBV5-1, the J gene TRBJ1-5; 7 bases are a match to TRBD1. The CDR3 consists of 15 residues. Germline V gene sequence: CDR1 SGHRS, CDR2 YFSETQ. V was pared by 4 bases and J by 4 bases, with 8 bases of the junction left unmatched. CDR3 region: CASSATGTANQPQHF. The DNA of the CDR3 is TGCGCCAGCAGCGCGACGGGGACAGCAAATCAGCCCCAGCATTTT.

This clonotype was counted ten times or more. This sequence joins TRBV5-1 and TRBJ1-1; unclear D gene. The germline V gene has CDR1 SGHRS and CDR2 YFSETQ. CDR3 length: 13 residues. V was shortened by 4 bases and J by 0 bases, with 7 bases between the two germline ends. The CDR3 loop reads CASSAEMNTEAFF. CDR3 DNA sequence: TGCGCCAGCAGCGCGGAAATGAACACTGAAGCTTTCTTT. Supplemented by reference TRBV5-1 and TRBJ1-1, the full variable domain reads KAGVTQTPRYLIKTRGQQVTLSCSPISGHRSVSWYQQTPGQGLQFLFEYFSETQRNKGNFPGRFSGRQFSNSRSEMNVSTLELGDSALYLCASSAEMNTEAFFGQGTRLTVV.

Many counts were recorded for this clonotype. The rearrangement links TRBV11-2 to TRBJ2-7, with 7 nucleotides matching TRBD1. Germline CDR1 SGHAT, CDR2 FQNNGV. Unmatched junction bases numbered 2, after V lost 3 bases and J lost 3 bases. There are 13 residues in the CDR3. The CDR3 nucleotides are TGTGCCAGCAGCTTGCCAGGGGGCTACGAGCAGTACTTC. It encodes CASSLPGGYEQYF.

This clonotype came up a few times. The chain uses TRBV11-1 and TRBJ1-2; D ambiguous. With 1 base removed from V and 4 bases from J, the gap between germline ends came to 13 bases. The CDR3 has 15 amino acids. The germline V gene encodes CDR1 SGHAT and CDR2 FQDESV (reference sequence). CDR3 sequence: CASSLGVPRSYGYTF. In DNA, the CDR3 is TGTGCCAGCAGCTTAGGGGTACCAAGAAGCTATGGCTACACCTTC.

This clonotype was seen a handful of times. The chain joins TRBV19 to TRBJ1-5; D not resolved. Trimming shortened V by 3 bases and J by 0 bases, and 12 bases separated the two germline ends. The CDR3 has 16 amino acids. CDR1 and CDR2 (germline): LNHDA, SQIVND (reference sequence). This CDR3 reads CASSMRGTYSNQPQHF. The CDR3 region has the DNA TGTGCCAGTAGTATGAGAGGTACCTATAGCAATCAGCCCCAGCATTTT. Supplemented by reference TRBV19 and TRBJ1-5, the full variable domain reads DGGITQSPKYLFRKEGQNVTLSCEQNLNHDAMYWYRQDPGQGLRLIYYSQIVNDFQKGDIAEGYSVSREKKESFPLTVTSAQKNPTAFYLCASSMRGTYSNQPQHFGDGTRLSIL.

This clonotype has only a few counts. The rearrangement links TRBV28 to TRBJ2-3; no clear D. Germline V gene lookup returns CDR1 MDHEN and CDR2 SYDVKM. This CDR3 is built from 16 residues. The germline V and J ends were trimmed by 3 bases and 7 bases, with 20 bases remaining between them. The CDR3 bases are TGTGCCAGCAGTTTTATGGTCATGCTCGGGTCACATACGCAGTATTTT. Protein product: CASSFMVMLGSHTQYF.

This clonotype was picked up many times. The V and J genes are TRBV28 and TRBJ1-5, with D possibly matching TRBD1 (6 bases). CDR3 size: 15 residues. Trimming took 10 bases from V and 0 from J, leaving 16 bases between them. Germline V CDR1 and CDR2: MDHEN, SYDVKM. Here the CDR3 reads CAIPQGTSSNQPQHF. As DNA, the CDR3 is TGTGCCATCCCACAGGGAACGAGTAGCAATCAGCCCCAGCATTTT.

A few counts support this clonotype. The rearrangement uses TRBV5-4 and TRBJ2-1; D remains unclear. V was clipped by 0 bases and J by 9 bases, with 13 bases between them. Germline loops: CDR1 SGHNT, CDR2 YYREEE (reference sequence). This CDR3 comprises 14 residues. CDR3: CASSLEGIVGEQFF. The CDR3 nucleotides read TGTGCCAGCAGCTTGGAAGGGATTGTGGGTGAGCAGTTCTTC.

This clonotype came up a few times. The genes are TRBV12-3 or TRBV12-4 and TRBJ1-5, with 9 bases aligning to TRBD1. Unmatched junction bases numbered 5, after V lost 5 bases and J lost 6 bases. The CDR3 covers 14 residues. CDR3 protein: CASSGDRVRQPQHF. In DNA form, the CDR3 reads TGTGCCAGCAGTGGGGACAGGGTGCGTCAGCCCCAGCATTTT.

The chain combines TRBV5-6 with TRBJ2-2; D not certain. This CDR3 has 14 residues. Per germline, CDR1 SGHDT and CDR2 YYEEEE. V was shortened by 1 base and J by 5 bases, with 9 bases between the two germline ends. The CDR3 DNA reads as TGTGCCAGCAGCTTGCCCTGGGTGACCGGGGAGCTGTTTTTT. Its protein is CASSLPWVTGELFF. Looking up the rest from reference TRBV5-6 and TRBJ2-2 gives the full variable domain: DAGVTQSPTHLIKTRGQQVTLRCSPKSGHDTVSWYQQALGQGPQFIFQYYEEEERQRGNFPDRFSGHQFPNYSSELNVNALLLGDSALYLCASSLPWVTGELFFGEGSRLTVL.